The source of this T cell receptor beta chain is a study of technical replicates of blood from a few donors. TCRdb keeps only in-frame clones here, not all; method: immunoSEQ multiplex PCR. The sample shows roughly 48,000 clones, 92% of them seen only once. V shed 1 base, J shed 6 bases, and the junction held 6 bases outside the gene matches. There are 14 residues in the CDR3. Germline CDR1 is LNHDA and CDR2 is SQIVND (reference sequence). Sequencing was done on a sample of PBMCs. The gene calls are TRBV19 and TRBJ2-7, with TRBD2 identical over 7 bases. The origin of this receptor is a human donor in good health. Some clones in this sample may be carry-over from other donors' samples. This chain's CDR3 is CASSIGAGTSEQYF. The CDR3 DNA reads as TGTGCCAGTAGTATAGGAGCGGGAACGTCCGAGCAGTACTTC.